This T cell receptor beta chain is drawn from a study of T cells in women clearing cervical HPV infection. Note on this clone: Its antigen is currently unknown. The observed sequence ends 3 residues before the CDR3 terminus, with the missing tail filled in from the germline J gene.

V was clipped by 6 bases and J by 5 bases, with 7 bases between them. CDR1 and CDR2 (germline): SGHDN, FVKESK. The CDR3 contains 11 residues. Study results and limitations: It is unknown whether associations predate infection; no effector/memory or HPV-specific sorting. A classifier using richness and V gene abundances reached an AUC of around 0.81. TRBV6-7 relative abundance averaged roughly 0.1% in cases and more than 0.15% in controls.

TCRdb keeps only in-frame clones here, not all; method: immunoSEQ multiplex PCR. This sample's table reports around 8,800 clones. Input material: blood buffy coat. The chain recombines TRBV14 with TRBJ1-1; D might be TRBD1 (6 bases). This TCR derives from a woman aged 18 to 75 with a cervical HPV16 infection that either progressed to CIN3+ or cleared (not recorded which). The CDR3 region is CASRGATEAFF. CDR3 bases read: TGTGCCAGCAGGGGGGCAACTGAA.